The text below deals with one TCR beta chain. Its antigen is still unknown. Per-base qualities were not stored, and no clone one base away is much larger. Libraries were prepared through 5' RACE. Reads for this sample came from an Illumina Genome Analyzer IIx. The RNA-based TCR cDNA libraries were made using a previously described protocol that was modified in several ways. To prevent cross-contamination, sample-specific barcodes were added to both ends of each TCR cDNA library during cDNA synthesis and amplification. In the source study's methods: Between about 100,000 and nearly 550,000 clonotypes were identified per individual, and about 2.2 to 3.6 million CDR3-containing reads were obtained per library. After reads with improper barcode index combinations were thrown out, a cloneset for each library was built using the MiTCR software. While assembling CDR3 clonotypes, MiTCR filtered or rescued low-quality reads and corrected PCR and sequencing errors. Artificial out-of-frame clonotypes were removed by being mapped to in-frame sequences, with one indel in the CDR3 allowed. Similarity of V and J gene usage between donors was measured as Jensen-Shannon divergence divided by mean entropy. The public reads were reprocessed in TCRdb via fastp at Q25 and MiXCR, keeping in-frame beta chains. When rows share a CDR3 protein, they turn into one entry using the most common DNA and genes. TCRdb, not the original authors, processed these V and J calls. This sample holds a few hundred thousand distinct CDR3 sequences; about 28% were observed only once. The leading ten clones occupy 5.5% to 7% of the sample.

V trim: 4 bases; J trim: 6 bases; unmatched bases: 0. Measured from the cysteine to the phenylalanine, the CDR3 is 12 residues long. The read is trimmed to its CDR3 DNA, 36 bases read in frame from base 1. For CDR1 and CDR2, the germline V gene lists SGHRS and YFSETQ. Donors were six healthy women forming three monozygous twin pairs. All three twin pairs had been reared together and were thought likely to have met the same infectious agents and vaccines. TCR cDNA libraries were prepared from RNA that had been isolated from peripheral blood mononuclear cells. The sample is drawn from a study of identical twins' blood T cells (dated by TCRdb to 2013 to 2014). Regarding the research as a whole: The approximately twelve libraries, six for the alpha chain and six for the beta chain, together yielded some 48 million Illumina reads. The study compared TCR alpha and beta chain repertoires of three pairs of monozygous twins using next-generation sequencing to assess genetic influence on repertoire formation.

Study-wide conclusions, independent of this receptor: Because the twins were reared together, environmental influences could not be excluded as an explanation for twin similarity. Among the most abundant TCRbeta clonotypes, more CDR3 sequences were shared by each donor with her twin than with unrelated donors. The count of CDR3 clonotypes shared by two donors depended mainly on the product of the two donors' cloneset sizes, and twins did not clearly depart from this trend. The proposed role of the TCRalpha J segment in MHC recognition during thymic selection was stated to require validation by independent studies. V gene usage, even among non-selected out-of-frame TCRbeta clonotypes, was reported to be markedly more similar within twin pairs than between unrelated donors.

The source of this sequence is a woman between 18 and 50 years old in good health. This receptor chain uses TRBV5-1 and TRBJ2-2; 7 bases in the junction line up with TRBD1. Sequenced input: PBMCs. The CDR3: CASSGQAGELFF. DNA sequence: TGCGCCAGCAGCGGACAGGCCGGGGAGCTGTTTTTT.